These 32 T cell receptor beta chains originate from one sample sequenced in a study of tumor-infiltrating lymphocytes in primary liver carcinoma. For blood RNA, unsorted whole blood served as the source, and germline DNA was extracted too. From 500 ng of total RNA, TCR beta-specific cDNA was reverse-transcribed using a constant-region primer. ARM-PCR was slightly modified, and three nested multiplex PCR rounds with it gave rise to the TCR beta libraries. The study ran its first two PCR rounds for around 10 cycles each, using TRBV1-TRBV30 forward primers and a C-beta reverse primer. One entry per CDR3 protein, called by TCRdb with MiXCR from the multiplex PCR reads. The repertoire holds about 210,000 distinct CDR3 sequences, with 65% as singletons. Sequencing was carried out using peripheral blood. These receptors came from a woman between 55 and 75 years old with primary liver carcinoma and hepatitis B virus infection.

In regard to this clonotype: The final CDR3 position lacks the conserved phenylalanine or tryptophan, pointing to a likely read error. The rearrangement uses TRBV25-1 and TRBJ2-7; TRBD2 might be the D (6 bases). Germline CDR1 MGHDK, CDR2 SYGVNS. This CDR3 has 13 residues. Trimming removed 4 bases from V and 10 bases from J, with 17 bases in between. The CDR3: CASSGYGVAVQYL. The CDR3 DNA reads TGTGCCAGCAGTGGATATGGGGTAGCGGTACAGTACCTC.

Points on this clonotype: Given a much more abundant clone one base away, this may be a read error. J is TRBJ2-7 and V is TRBV12-3 or TRBV12-4, with 10 bases that match TRBD1. This CDR3 comprises 14 residues. Trimming took 7 bases from V and 5 from J; bases not matched to a gene: 8. The CDR3 bases are TGTGCCAGCAACCCTGACAGGGGGCAAAACGAGCAGTACTTC. It is translated as CASNPDRGQNEQYF.

On this clonotype: The germline gene is not matched at one end of the junction; a read error may be the cause. The V gene is TRBV11-2, the J gene TRBJ2-7, with D unclear. Per germline, CDR1 SGHAT and CDR2 FQNNGV. The CDR3 runs to 15 residues. The CDR3 sequence: CVSRHSGTKPYEQYF. The CDR3 DNA is TGTGTCAGCAGGCACTCCGGTACAAAACCCTACGAGCAGTACTTC.

In the case of this clonotype: A much larger clone is a single base away; this may be a read error. The chain employs TRBV14 and TRBJ1-5; TRBD1 matches at 8 bases. Germline V gene lookup returns CDR1 SGHDN and CDR2 FVKESK. Germline trimming cut 5 bases from V and 6 bases from J; bases unmatched to any gene: 9. The CDR3 length is 15 residues. CDR3 sequence: CASSSGAGGSQPQHF. In DNA, the CDR3 is TGTGCCAGCAGCTCCGGGGCAGGGGGCAGTCAGCCCCAGCATTTT.

The CDR3 sequence is CVSNLESKGTQYF. In DNA, the CDR3 is TGTGTTAGCAACTTAGAATCCAAGGGGACCCAGTACTTC. The chain recombines TRBV11-2 with TRBJ2-5; unclear D gene. CDR1 and CDR2 from the germline V gene are SGHAT and FQNNGV. The length of the CDR3 is 13 residues.

This clonotype has a count of ten or more. This chain joins TRBV29-1 and TRBJ2-5; D uncertain. Trimming took 3 bases from V and 5 from J, leaving 1 base between them. CDR1 and CDR2 from the germline V gene are SQVTM and ANQGSEA. The CDR3 extends over 9 amino acids. CDR3 in DNA: TGCAGCGTTGAGGAGACCCAGTACTTC. It codes for CSVEETQYF. The full variable domain, its missing parts supplied by reference TRBV29-1 and TRBJ2-5, is SAVISQKPSRDICQRGTSLTIQCQVDSQVTMMFWYRQQPGQSLTLIATANQGSEATYESGFVIDKFPISRPNLTFSTLTVSNMSPEDSSIYLCSVEETQYFGPGTRLLVL.

The rearrangement joins TRBV5-1 to TRBJ2-7; no firm D call. CDR3 length: 14 residues. Germline loops: CDR1 SGHRS, CDR2 YFSETQ. The V end lost 0 bases, the J end lost 2 bases, and 9 bases lay between the germline ends. CDR3 in amino acids: CASSLDIRTYEQYF. The CDR3 DNA is TGCGCCAGCAGCTTGGATATTAGAACCTACGAGCAGTACTTC.

Remarks on this clonotype: An end of the junction does not agree with germline; a read error may underlie this. The chain combines TRBV5-1 with TRBJ2-1; unclear D gene. The CDR3 length is 12 residues. Looked up from germline, CDR1 is SGHRS and CDR2 is YFSETQ. Written as DNA, the CDR3 is TGCGCCGGCAGCTTGACGGCCAATGTGCAGTTCTTC. Translating it yields CAGSLTANVQFF.

This clonotype was seen only a few times. The chain is built from TRBV4-1 and TRBJ2-1; the match to TRBD2 covers 9 bases. Germline V CDR1 and CDR2: MGHRA, YSYEKL. The CDR3 has 17 amino acids. With 6 bases clipped from V and 4 bases from J, the junction kept 13 bases outside the gene matches. In DNA form, the CDR3 reads TGCGCCAGCAGTCGTAGCGGGAGCGGGCTAGGATACAATGAGCAGTTCTTC. It codes for CASSRSGSGLGYNEQFF.

Notes on this clonotype: This may be a read error, as it is one base from a much larger clone. CDR3 residues: CAITETPGQSGTQYF. The DNA of the CDR3 is TGTGCCATCACCGAAACCCCGGGACAGAGCGGGACCCAGTACTTC. The V and J genes are TRBV6-1 and TRBJ2-5; TRBD1 aligns across 7 bases. This CDR3 spans 15 amino acids. Germline CDR1 is MNHNS and CDR2 is SASEGT. V dropped 10 bases and J dropped 7; count of bases not matched to a gene: 18.

This clonotype was seen a few times. V is TRBV7-9 and J is TRBJ1-1, with TRBD1 identical over 8 bases. The trim removed 1 base at V and 9 bases at J, leaving 4 bases unmatched. This CDR3 comprises 13 residues. Germline CDR1 and CDR2: SEHNR and FQNEAQ (reference sequence). CDR3: CASSLGTGKKAFF. As DNA, the CDR3 is TGTGCCAGCAGCTTAGGGACAGGGAAAAAAGCTTTCTTT.

On this clonotype: It is likely a read error, because the conserved phenylalanine at the end of the CDR3 is missing. The chain employs TRBV11-2 and TRBJ2-3; tentatively, D is TRBD2 (6 bases). The CDR3 is 13 residues long. Germline V lookup: CDR1 SGHAT, CDR2 FQNNGV. CDR3 DNA: TGTGCCATCAGCTTAGAATATCGGAGGGCGCAGTATCTT. Translating it yields CAISLEYRRAQYL.

V usage is TRBV6-5 and J usage is TRBJ1-1; D unclear. V gave up 5 bases and J gave up 0 bases, with 10 bases separating them. Germline V gene sequence: CDR1 MNHEY, CDR2 SVGAGI. This CDR3 has 14 amino acids. DNA of the CDR3: TGTGCCAGCAGTCCGGACGGAGTGAACACTGAAGCTTTCTTT. Residues: CASSPDGVNTEAFF.

About this clonotype itself: Just one base apart from a much larger clone, this may be a read error. This chain links TRBV6-1 with TRBJ2-2; tentatively, D is TRBD2 (6 bases). The CDR3 is made up of 14 amino acids. Germline CDR1 and CDR2: MNHNS and SASEGT. V gave up 10 bases and J gave up 6 bases, with 18 bases separating them. CDR3 residues: CANIVKREAGELFF. CDR3 nucleotide sequence: TGTGCCAACATAGTGAAGAGGGAGGCCGGGGAGCTGTTTTTT.

This clonotype occurred many times. The chain has TRBV5-6 and TRBJ1-1, with 8 bases matching TRBD1. V trimming: 2 bases; J trimming: 2 bases; junction bases outside the gene matches: 8. CDR1 SGHDT and CDR2 YYEEEE come from the germline V gene. CDR3 length: 16 residues. The CDR3 region is CASSFPRTGRNTEAFF. The CDR3 DNA sequence: TGTGCCAGCAGCTTCCCACGGACAGGGCGAAACACTGAAGCTTTCTTT.

This clonotype has a count of ten or more. This chain connects TRBV12-3 or TRBV12-4 to TRBJ1-3, with TRBD1 identical over 7 bases. The CDR3 is made up of 16 amino acids. The trim removed 4 bases at V and 3 bases at J, leaving 9 bases unmatched. CDR3 sequence (DNA): TGTGCCAGCAGTTCCCTATTGGACAGGCTTGGAAACACCATATATTTT. Translating it yields CASSSLLDRLGNTIYF.

As for this clonotype: One junction end disagrees with the germline gene, perhaps due to a read error. Here the CDR3 DNA reads TGTGCCAGCTTCACCGGGACAGGGGTATTGACCGGGGGGCTGTTTTTT. Protein product: CASFTGTGVLTGGLFF. The V and J genes are TRBV5-8 and TRBJ2-2; TRBD1 matches at 10 bases. The CDR3 consists of 16 residues. Per germline, CDR1 SGHTS and CDR2 YDEGEE. Using reference TRBV5-8 and TRBJ2-2 for the parts outside the CDR3, the full variable domain is EAGVTQSPTHLIKTRGQQATLRCSPISGHTSVYWYQQALGLGLQFLLWYDEGEERNRGNFPPRFSGRQFPNYSSELNVNALELEDSALYLCASFTGTGVLTGGLFFGEGSRLTVL.

Many counts were recorded for this clonotype. The genes are TRBV28 and TRBJ2-5, with no clear D. The V end lost 4 bases, the J end lost 5 bases, and 26 bases lay between the germline ends. The CDR3 has 18 residues. CDR1 is MDHEN, CDR2 SYDVKM, per germline. In DNA form, the CDR3 reads TGTGCCAGCAGTTCAGGCAAGCGCATCACCTATCGAACGGAGACCCAGTACTTC. Protein sequence: CASSSGKRITYRTETQYF.

This clonotype was seen more than once but under ten times. A read error may explain this, as a much larger clone is one base away. V gene TRBV11-2 combines with J gene TRBJ1-1, with a weak D call TRBD1 (5 bases). Trimming stripped 5 bases from V and 8 bases from J, with 15 bases between. This CDR3 region has 13 residues. Per the germline V gene, CDR1 is SGHAT and CDR2 is FQNNGV. The CDR3 region is CASSTYFRGEAFF. The CDR3 nucleotides are TGTGCCAGCAGCACCTATTTTAGGGGAGAAGCTTTCTTT.

The gene calls are TRBV11-3 and TRBJ2-7, with D perhaps matching TRBD1 or TRBD2 (5 bases each). Trimming pared 6 bases from V and 7 bases from J, leaving 22 bases between. This CDR3 has 15 amino acids. The V gene's germline CDR1 is SGHNT and CDR2 YENEEA. The DNA for the CDR3 is TGTGCCAGCAGTAGATCTCGAGCTACAGGCGGGGAGCAGTACTTC. Amino acid sequence: CASSRSRATGGEQYF.

Of note for this clonotype: A much larger clone lies one base from this, so it may be a read error. The J gene is TRBJ2-3, the V gene TRBV6-6, with D perhaps assigned TRBD1 or TRBD2 (5 bases each). Per the germline V gene, CDR1 is MNHNY and CDR2 is SVGAGI (reference sequence). The CDR3 contains 12 residues. The CDR3 is CACSSEGDTQYF. In DNA, the CDR3 is TGTGCCTGCAGTTCCGAGGGGGATACGCAGTATTTT.

This chain uses TRBV5-8 with TRBJ2-7, with D unresolved. The ends were cut back, 4 bases at V and 3 bases at J, with 8 bases in the middle. Germline V gene data show CDR1 as SGHTS and CDR2 as YDEGEE. There are 12 residues in the CDR3. The CDR3 DNA reads TGTGCCAGCAGCCCCCTACACTACGAGCAGTACTTC. Encoded protein: CASSPLHYEQYF.

In regard to this clonotype: This may be a read error, as it is one base from a much larger clone. The chain joins TRBV14 to TRBJ1-3, with 7 bases fitting TRBD1. In germline, CDR1 is SGHDN, CDR2 FVKESK. Trimming took 5 bases from V and 2 from J; bases not matched to a gene: 9. The CDR3 totals 16 residues. The CDR3 sequence: CASSWAGTAAGNTIYF. The CDR3 nucleotides are TGTGCCAGCAGCTGGGCGGGGACAGCCGCTGGAAACACCATATATTTT. Filled out from reference TRBV14 and TRBJ1-3, the complete variable domain reads EAGVTQFPSHSVIEKGQTVTLRCDPISGHDNLYWYRRVMGKEIKFLLHFVKESKQDESGMPNNRFLAERTGGTYSTLKVQPAELEDSGVYFCASSWAGTAAGNTIYFGEGSWLTVV.

This clonotype came up once. The rearrangement links TRBV7-3 to TRBJ2-2; D gene uncertain. The CDR3 totals 14 residues. The V end was cut by 1 base, the J end by 4 bases, with 7 bases between. Germline-derived CDR1 and CDR2 are SGHTA and FQGTGA. The CDR3 DNA is TGTGCCAGCAGCTTAAATGGGGTCACCGGGGAGCTGTTTTTT. Translation: CASSLNGVTGELFF.

In the case of this clonotype: Mismatch with germline at one junction end may stem from a read error. The chain links TRBV29-1 to TRBJ2-3, with D possibly matching TRBD2 (5 bases). This CDR3 contains 12 residues. Germline V lookup: CDR1 SQVTM, CDR2 ANQGSEA. The CDR3 loop reads CSVMGGPDMQYF. In nucleotides, the CDR3 is TGTAGCGTCATGGGCGGTCCAGATATGCAGTATTTT.

For this clonotype: A read error may explain this, as a much larger clone is one base away. The chain employs TRBV6-5 and TRBJ1-1; D is undetermined. Germline CDR1 reads MNHEY; CDR2 reads SVGAGI. The CDR3 is 13 residues long. CDR3 protein: CDSGRNMNTEAFF. The CDR3 DNA follows: TGTGACAGCGGACGGAACATGAACACTGAAGCTTTCTTT.

Comment on this clonotype: Being one base from a much bigger clone, this may be a read error. This chain uses TRBV7-8 with TRBJ2-5; D unresolved. The CDR3 is made up of 16 amino acids. CDR1 and CDR2 from the germline V gene are SGHVS and FQNEAQ. Trimming pared 7 bases from V and 1 base from J, leaving 19 bases between. The CDR3 loop reads CASTFFQRPVQETQYF. For the CDR3, the DNA is TGTGCCAGCACCTTTTTCCAAAGGCCTGTCCAAGAGACCCAGTACTTC.

This chain connects TRBV25-1 to TRBJ1-4; possibly TRBD1 for D (5 bases). The ends were cut back, 5 bases at V and 4 bases at J, with 8 bases in the middle. Per the germline V gene, CDR1 is MGHDK and CDR2 is SYGVNS. This CDR3 is built from 13 residues. CDR3 protein: CASSWGSNEKLFF. As DNA, the CDR3 is TGTGCCAGCAGTTGGGGCAGTAATGAAAAACTGTTTTTT.

The rearrangement links TRBV11-2 to TRBJ2-5; a weak D match, TRBD1 (7 bases). There are 15 residues in the CDR3. V lost 8 bases, J lost 0 bases, and 16 bases lay in between. CDR1 is SGHAT, CDR2 FQNNGV, per germline. The CDR3 protein is CASGRRGRYQETQYF. Here the CDR3 DNA reads TGTGCCAGCGGACGGAGGGGGCGGTACCAAGAGACCCAGTACTTC.

The genes are TRBV20-1 and TRBJ2-1; possibly TRBD2 for D (6 bases). There are 13 residues in the CDR3. V was trimmed by 6 bases and J by 5 bases, leaving 14 bases between them. Germline V CDR1 and CDR2: DFQATT, SNEGSKA (reference sequence). The CDR3 DNA follows: TGCAGTGCCCGGGACTCACGCAACAATGAGCAGTTCTTC. It encodes CSARDSRNNEQFF.

There are many counts of this clonotype. This sequence joins TRBV5-1 and TRBJ1-1; 7 bases line up with TRBD1. The V and J ends lost 0 bases and 4 bases, in that order; junction bases with no gene match: 3. Germline CDR1 and CDR2: SGHRS and YFSETQ. The CDR3 spans 14 residues. The CDR3 coding sequence is TGCGCCAGCAGCTTGGGAACAGGGGCCACTGAAGCTTTCTTT. As protein: CASSLGTGATEAFF.

In its sample, this clonotype was seen many times. DNA of the CDR3: TGTGCCAGCAGTTTAAGCAACAGGGGCAATCAGCCCCAGCATTTT. This gives the protein CASSLSNRGNQPQHF. V gene TRBV12-3 or TRBV12-4 combines with J gene TRBJ1-5, with D perhaps TRBD1 (6 bases). This CDR3 is built from 15 residues. V lost 2 bases and J lost 2, with 10 bases in between.